These T cell receptor beta chains were read from a single sample in a study of metastatic and nonmetastatic thyroid tumors. TCRdb used MiXCR to call clones anew from the PCR reads. The sample includes 5,400 or so clones, roughly 34% of them seen just once. Input material: adjacent normal tissue. Every receptor here comes from a female donor with papillary thyroid cancer or a benign thyroid nodule (not recorded which). Some clones in this sample may be carry-over from other donors' samples. The CDR3 runs from the conserved cysteine through the conserved F or W. Each record gives: D gene, clone size, J gene, V gene, CDR3 DNA, CDR3 protein. A D gene is named only where the DNA matches it firmly. Size is stated for part of the rows, as once, few or many counts, or as a class when the clone is expanded.

TRBD2,.,TRBJ2-1,TRBV6-1,TGTGCCAGCAGTGTGGGGAGGGCGAACCCTAATGAGCAGTTCTTC,CASSVGRANPNEQFF
.,few,TRBJ2-7,TRBV27,TGTGCCAGCAGTTTATCTCACCGGACCGAGCAGTACTTC,CASSLSHRTEQYF
.,few,TRBJ2-7,TRBV28,TGTGCTAGCGGAATAAGTGCAGACTACGGGCATTACTTC,CASGISADYGHYF
.,.,TRBJ2-2,TRBV11-3,TGTGCCAGCAGCTTTGACACCGGGGAGCTGTTTTTT,CASSFDTGELFF
TRBD1,.,TRBJ2-2,TRBV4-2,TGTGCCAGCAGCCAAACCGGGACAGGGATCTATGGCGGGGAGCTGTTTTTT,CASSQTGTGIYGGELFF
.,.,TRBJ2-2,TRBV12-3/TRBV12-4,TGTGCCATTACCAGGGGCACCGGGGAGCTGTTTTTT,CAITRGTGELFF
.,large,TRBJ2-2,TRBV28,TGTGCCAGCAGCCGGGAAGACGGGCCAGACACCGGGGAGCTGTTTTTT,CASSREDGPDTGELFF
.,few,TRBJ1-1,TRBV12-3/TRBV12-4,TGTGCCAGCGAGCCCCAGGGGAGAAACACTGAAGCTTTCTTT,CASEPQGRNTEAFF
.,many,TRBJ1-2,TRBV6-1,TGTGCCAGCAGTGAGAGTAACTATGGCTACACCTTC,CASSESNYGYTF
TRBD2,.,TRBJ2-1,TRBV5-1,TGCGCCAGCAGCTCGACTAGCGGGGGGACCAATGAGCAGTTCTTC,CASSSTSGGTNEQFF
TRBD1,few,TRBJ2-1,TRBV27,TGTGCCAGTAGTTCCGGGACAGGGGGATACAATGAGCAGTTCTTC,CASSSGTGGYNEQFF
.,.,TRBJ1-1,TRBV24-1,TGTGCCACCAGTGATTCAAGGACAGTCACTGAAGCTTTCTTT,CATSDSRTVTEAFF
.,.,TRBJ1-2,TRBV5-6,TGTGCCAGCAGCTGGGGAGCAGGGGTTTATGGCTACACCTTC,CASSWGAGVYGYTF
.,.,TRBJ1-2,TRBV27,TGTGCCAGCATAGGAGGGAACTATGGCTACACCTTC,CASIGGNYGYTF
TRBD1,.,TRBJ2-1,TRBV7-2,TGTGCCAGCAGCTTAGTTGAGCAGGGGGCGTTTTATGAGCAGTTCTTC,CASSLVEQGAFYEQFF
.,.,TRBJ2-2,TRBV11-3,TGTGCCAGCAGCGTTAACGCCGGGGAGCTGTTTTTT,CASSVNAGELFF
TRBD1,.,TRBJ1-2,TRBV9,TGTGCCAGCAGCGTAGTTGGGACAGAAATCTACACCTTC,CASSVVGTEIYTF
.,.,TRBJ2-1,TRBV7-8,TGTGCCAGCAGCTTATACGCAGGGTCCTACAATAAGCAGTTCTTC,CASSLYAGSYNKQFF
.,few,TRBJ2-3,TRBV12-3/TRBV12-4,TGTGCCAGCAGCCGAGGTGGGGATACGCAGTATTTT,CASSRGGDTQYF
TRBD2,.,TRBJ2-1,TRBV7-9,TGTGCCAGCAGCTTAGGACTAGCGGGATATGAGCAGTTCTTC,CASSLGLAGYEQFF